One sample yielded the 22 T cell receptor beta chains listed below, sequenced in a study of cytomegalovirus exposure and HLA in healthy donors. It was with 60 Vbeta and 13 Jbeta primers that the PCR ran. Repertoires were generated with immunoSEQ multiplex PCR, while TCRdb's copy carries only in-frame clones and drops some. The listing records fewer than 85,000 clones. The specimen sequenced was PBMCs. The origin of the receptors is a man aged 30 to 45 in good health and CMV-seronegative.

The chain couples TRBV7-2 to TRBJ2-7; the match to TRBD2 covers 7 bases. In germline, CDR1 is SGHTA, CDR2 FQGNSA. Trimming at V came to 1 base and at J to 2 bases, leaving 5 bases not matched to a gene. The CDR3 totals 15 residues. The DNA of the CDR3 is TGTGCCAGCAGCTTAGTTGGGGGGGATACCTACGAGCAGTACTTC. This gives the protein CASSLVGGDTYEQYF. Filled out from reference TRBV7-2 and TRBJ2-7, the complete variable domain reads GAGVSQSPSNKVTEKGKDVELRCDPISGHTALYWYRQSLGQGLEFLIYFQGNSAPDKSGLPSDRFSAERTGGSVSTLTIQRTQQEDSAVYLCASSLVGGDTYEQYFGPGTRLTVT.

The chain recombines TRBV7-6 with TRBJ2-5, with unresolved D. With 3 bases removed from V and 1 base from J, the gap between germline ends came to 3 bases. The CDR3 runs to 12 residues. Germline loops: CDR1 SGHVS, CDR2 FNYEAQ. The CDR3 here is CASSFRQETQYF. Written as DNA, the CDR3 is TGTGCCAGCAGCTTCCGCCAAGAGACCCAGTACTTC.

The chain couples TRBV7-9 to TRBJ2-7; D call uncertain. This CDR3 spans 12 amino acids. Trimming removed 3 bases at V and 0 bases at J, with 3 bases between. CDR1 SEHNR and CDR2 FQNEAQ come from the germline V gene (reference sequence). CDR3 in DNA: TGTGCCAGCAGCTTGAGCTCCTACGAGCAGTACTTC. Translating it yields CASSLSSYEQYF.

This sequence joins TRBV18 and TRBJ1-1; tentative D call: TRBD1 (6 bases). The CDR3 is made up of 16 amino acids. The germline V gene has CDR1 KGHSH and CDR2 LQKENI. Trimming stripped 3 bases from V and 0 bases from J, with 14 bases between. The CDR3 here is CASSPTRGGLNTEAFF. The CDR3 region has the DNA TGTGCCAGCTCACCTACTAGGGGGGGCTTGAACACTGAAGCTTTCTTT.

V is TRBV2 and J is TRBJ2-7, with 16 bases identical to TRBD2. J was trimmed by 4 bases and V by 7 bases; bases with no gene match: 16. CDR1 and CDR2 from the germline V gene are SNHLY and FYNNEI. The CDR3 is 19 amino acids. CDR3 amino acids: CASKHGTSGRGQLIYEQYF. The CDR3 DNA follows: TGTGCCAGCAAGCACGGGACTAGCGGGAGGGGACAACTAATTTACGAGCAGTACTTC. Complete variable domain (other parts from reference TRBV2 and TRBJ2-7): EPEVTQTPSHQVTQMGQEVILRCVPISNHLYFYWYRQILGQKVEFLVSFYNNEISEKSEIFDDQFSVERPDGSNFTLKIRSTKLEDSAMYFCASKHGTSGRGQLIYEQYFGPGTRLTVT.

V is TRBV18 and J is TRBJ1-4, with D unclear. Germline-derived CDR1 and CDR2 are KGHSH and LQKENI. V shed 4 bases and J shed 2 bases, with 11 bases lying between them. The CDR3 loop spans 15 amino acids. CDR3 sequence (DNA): TGTGCCAGCTCACAACTTTCGTGGACTAATGAAAAACTGTTTTTT. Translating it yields CASSQLSWTNEKLFF.

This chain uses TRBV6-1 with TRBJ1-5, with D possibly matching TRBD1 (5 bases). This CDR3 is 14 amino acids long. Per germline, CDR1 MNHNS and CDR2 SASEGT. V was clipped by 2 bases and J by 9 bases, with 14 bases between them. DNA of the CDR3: TGTGCCAGCAGTGAATTTAGGGGCGTCGGGCCCCAGCATTTT. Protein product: CASSEFRGVGPQHF.

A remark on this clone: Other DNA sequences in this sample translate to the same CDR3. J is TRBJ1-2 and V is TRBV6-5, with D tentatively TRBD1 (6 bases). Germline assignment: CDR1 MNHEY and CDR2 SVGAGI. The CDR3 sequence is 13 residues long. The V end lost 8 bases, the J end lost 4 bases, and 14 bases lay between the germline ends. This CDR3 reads CASRLGQFYGYTF. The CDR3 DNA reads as TGTGCCAGCCGTCTTGGACAGTTCTATGGCTACACCTTC.

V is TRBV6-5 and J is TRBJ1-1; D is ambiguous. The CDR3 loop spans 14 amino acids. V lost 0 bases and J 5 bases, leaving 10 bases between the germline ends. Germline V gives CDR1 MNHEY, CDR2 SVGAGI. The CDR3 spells CASSYSLRWTEAFF. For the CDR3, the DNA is TGTGCCAGCAGTTACTCTCTCAGGTGGACTGAAGCTTTCTTT.

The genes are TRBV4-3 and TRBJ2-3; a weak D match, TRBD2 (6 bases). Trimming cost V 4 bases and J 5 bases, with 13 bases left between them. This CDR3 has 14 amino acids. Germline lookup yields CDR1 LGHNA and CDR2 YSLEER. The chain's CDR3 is CASSRREGEDTQYF. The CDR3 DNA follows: TGCGCCAGCAGCCGGCGGGAAGGCGAAGATACGCAGTATTTT.

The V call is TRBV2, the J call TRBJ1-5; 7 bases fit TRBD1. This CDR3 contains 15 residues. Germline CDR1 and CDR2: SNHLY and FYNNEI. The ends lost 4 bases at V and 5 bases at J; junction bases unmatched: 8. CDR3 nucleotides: TGTGCCAGCAGTGCGGAGTCAGGGGGAGATCAGCCCCAGCATTTT. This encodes CASSAESGGDQPQHF.

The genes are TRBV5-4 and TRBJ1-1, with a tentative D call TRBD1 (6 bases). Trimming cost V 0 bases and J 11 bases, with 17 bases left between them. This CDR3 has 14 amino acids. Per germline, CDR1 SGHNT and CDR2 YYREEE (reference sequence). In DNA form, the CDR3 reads TGTGCCAGCAGCTTGGGGCAACAAAGGGGGATGGCTTTCTTT. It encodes CASSLGQQRGMAFF.

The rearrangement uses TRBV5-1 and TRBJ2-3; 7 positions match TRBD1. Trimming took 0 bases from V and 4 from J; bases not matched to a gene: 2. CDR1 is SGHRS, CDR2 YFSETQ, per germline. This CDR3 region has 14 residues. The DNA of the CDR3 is TGCGCCAGCAGCTTGGGACAGGGCCCAGATACGCAGTATTTT. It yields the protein CASSLGQGPDTQYF.

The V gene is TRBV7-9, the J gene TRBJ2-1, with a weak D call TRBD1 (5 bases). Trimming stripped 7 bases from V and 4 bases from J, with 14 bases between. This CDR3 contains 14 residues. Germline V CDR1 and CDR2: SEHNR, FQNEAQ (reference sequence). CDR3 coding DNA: TGTGCCAGCATTCCGGCAGGGTCTTACAATGAGCAGTTCTTC. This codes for CASIPAGSYNEQFF.

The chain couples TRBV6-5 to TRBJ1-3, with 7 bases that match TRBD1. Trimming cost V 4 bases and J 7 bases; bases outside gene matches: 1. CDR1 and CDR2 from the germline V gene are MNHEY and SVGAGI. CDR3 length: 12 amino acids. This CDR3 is CASSSQGNTIYF. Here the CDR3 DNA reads TGTGCCAGCAGTTCACAGGGGAACACCATATATTTT.

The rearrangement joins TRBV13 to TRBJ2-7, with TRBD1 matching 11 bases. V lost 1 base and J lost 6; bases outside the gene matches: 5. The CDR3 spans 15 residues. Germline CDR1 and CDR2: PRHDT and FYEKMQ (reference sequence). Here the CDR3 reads CASSLVPGQGVEQYF. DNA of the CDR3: TGTGCCAGCAGCTTAGTCCCGGGACAGGGGGTCGAGCAGTACTTC. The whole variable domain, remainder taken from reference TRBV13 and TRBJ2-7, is AAGVIQSPRHLIKEKRETATLKCYPIPRHDTVYWYQQGPGQDPQFLISFYEKMQSDKGSIPDRFSAQQFSDYHSELNMSSLELGDSALYFCASSLVPGQGVEQYFGPGTRLTVT.

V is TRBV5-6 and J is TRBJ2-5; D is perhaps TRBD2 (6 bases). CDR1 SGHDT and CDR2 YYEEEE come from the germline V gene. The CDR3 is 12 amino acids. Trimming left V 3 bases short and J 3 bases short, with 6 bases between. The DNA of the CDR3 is TGTGCCAGCAGCTGGGGGGAAGAGACCCAGTACTTC. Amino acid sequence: CASSWGEETQYF.

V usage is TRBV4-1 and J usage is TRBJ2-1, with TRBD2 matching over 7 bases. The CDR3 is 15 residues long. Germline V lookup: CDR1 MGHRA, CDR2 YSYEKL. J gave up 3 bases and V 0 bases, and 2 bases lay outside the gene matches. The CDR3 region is CASSQDSSGYNEQFF. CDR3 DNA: TGCGCCAGCAGCCAAGACTCTAGCGGCTACAATGAGCAGTTCTTC.

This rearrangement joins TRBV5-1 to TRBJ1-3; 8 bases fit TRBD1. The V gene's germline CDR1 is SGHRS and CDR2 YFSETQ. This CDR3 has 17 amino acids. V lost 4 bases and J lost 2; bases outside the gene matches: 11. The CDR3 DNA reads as TGCGCCAGCAGCCAAAAGGACAGGGCAACCCCTGGAAACACCATATATTTT. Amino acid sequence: CASSQKDRATPGNTIYF.

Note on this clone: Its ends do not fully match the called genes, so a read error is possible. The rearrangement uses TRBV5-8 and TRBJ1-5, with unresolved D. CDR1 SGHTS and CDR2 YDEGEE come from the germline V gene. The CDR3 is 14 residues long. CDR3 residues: CASSLTHSYQPQHF. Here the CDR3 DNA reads TGTGCCAGCAGCTTGACACATAGCTATCAGCCCCAGCATTTT.

The CDR3 sequence: CASSSGLAGINEQFF. The CDR3 DNA is TGTGCCAGCTCTTCGGGACTAGCGGGAATTAATGAGCAGTTCTTC. The rearrangement joins TRBV18 to TRBJ2-1, with TRBD2 identical over 13 bases. Germline V CDR1 and CDR2: KGHSH, LQKENI. This CDR3 is built from 15 residues. V shed 6 bases, J shed 7 bases, and the junction held 6 bases outside the gene matches.

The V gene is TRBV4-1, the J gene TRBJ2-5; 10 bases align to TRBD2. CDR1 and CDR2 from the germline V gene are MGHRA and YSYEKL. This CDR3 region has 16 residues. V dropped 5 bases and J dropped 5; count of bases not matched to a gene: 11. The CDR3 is CASSTRLAGTGETQYF. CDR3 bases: TGCGCCAGCAGCACCCGACTAGCGGGTACCGGGGAGACCCAGTACTTC.